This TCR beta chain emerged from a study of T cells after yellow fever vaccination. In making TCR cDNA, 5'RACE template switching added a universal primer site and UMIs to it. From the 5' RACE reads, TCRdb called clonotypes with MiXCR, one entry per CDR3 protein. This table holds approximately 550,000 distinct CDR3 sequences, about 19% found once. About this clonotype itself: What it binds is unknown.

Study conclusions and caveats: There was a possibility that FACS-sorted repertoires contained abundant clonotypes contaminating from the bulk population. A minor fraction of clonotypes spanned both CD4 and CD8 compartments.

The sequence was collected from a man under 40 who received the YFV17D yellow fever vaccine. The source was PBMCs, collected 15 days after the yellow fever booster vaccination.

The CDR3 is CASSLALQFNEKLFF. DNA for the CDR3: TGTGCCAGCAGTTTAGCGCTACAGTTTAATGAAAAACTGTTTTTT. The chain has TRBV12-3 or TRBV12-4 and TRBJ1-4; D is unclear. The CDR3 totals 15 residues. Between the trimmed V and J ends, which lost 0 bases and 4 bases, there was a span of 9 bases.